These 16 T cell receptor beta chains originate from one sample sequenced in a study of regulatory T cells in long-lasting Graves disease. The time point here: newly diagnosed GD, antithyroid drugs for less than 3 months. PBMC RNA was the source of the TCR library. CDR3 regions were amplified by Arm-PCR using iRepertoire HTBI primers to build TCR beta libraries. Using its own MiXCR run on the multiplex PCR reads, TCRdb lists one record per CDR3 protein. The table lists about 320,000 distinct CDR3 sequences, about a sixth of them singletons. Here the sequenced sample was peripheral blood mononuclear cells (PBMCs), taken at new diagnosis, from a patient treated with antithyroid drugs. The receptors were gathered from a female donor with Graves disease.

The genes are TRBV6-1 and TRBJ2-3; 9 bases are shared with TRBD1. This CDR3 contains 15 residues. Looked up from germline, CDR1 is MNHNS and CDR2 is SASEGT. The junction had 6 bases not matched to a gene; V was cut back by 4 bases and J by 4 bases. CDR3 DNA: TGTGCCAGCAGTGCGGGGACAGGGACCGCAGATACGCAGTATTTT. Protein product: CASSAGTGTADTQYF.

This clonotype was detected ten times or more. This rearrangement joins TRBV3-1 to TRBJ2-3, with 10 bases identical to TRBD2. The CDR3 runs 17 residues. The junction had 10 bases not matched to a gene; V was cut back by 3 bases and J by 4 bases. CDR1 LGHDT and CDR2 YNNKEL come from the germline V gene (reference sequence). The CDR3 DNA reads TGTGCCAGCAGCCAGGGGCCTAGCGGGAGTGTCGCAGATACGCAGTATTTT. Translated, it gives CASSQGPSGSVADTQYF.

The sample holds many counts of this clonotype. The CDR3 DNA sequence: TGTGCCAGTAAATGGACGAACACTGAAGCTTTCTTT. Protein product: CASKWTNTEAFF. The rearrangement joins TRBV19 to TRBJ1-1; the D is unclear. The CDR3 sequence is 12 residues long. V was clipped by 7 bases and J by 1 base, with 7 bases between them. Germline V gives CDR1 LNHDA, CDR2 SQIVND (reference sequence).

At least ten counts were recorded for this clonotype. V usage is TRBV20-1 and J usage is TRBJ2-2; either TRBD1 or TRBD2 may fit D (5 bases each). The V end was cut by 5 bases, the J end by 4 bases, with 11 bases between. Per the germline V gene, CDR1 is DFQATT and CDR2 is SNEGSKA (reference sequence). CDR3 length: 13 residues. The CDR3 region has the DNA TGCAGTGCTTGGGACCTTGCCACCGGGGAGCTGTTTTTT. Residues: CSAWDLATGELFF.

This chain uses TRBV25-1 with TRBJ1-1; 7 bases agree with TRBD1. J lost 4 bases, V lost 5 bases, and 25 bases had no gene match. Germline V gene data show CDR1 as MGHDK and CDR2 as SYGVNS. This CDR3 has 20 amino acids. For the CDR3, the DNA is TGTGCCAGCAGTATAACCCGACAGGGTTTCTTTCGATGGTTGAGCACTGAAGCTTTCTTT. It specifies CASSITRQGFFRWLSTEAFF.

This clonotype was observed at least ten times. The rearrangement uses TRBV6-5 and TRBJ2-7, with 15 bases fitting TRBD2. The CDR3 extends over 15 amino acids. Per germline, CDR1 MNHEY and CDR2 SVGAGI. With 4 bases clipped from V and 5 bases from J, the junction kept 3 bases outside the gene matches. CDR3 protein: CASSSGLAGGNEQYF. CDR3 in DNA: TGTGCCAGCAGTTCGGGACTAGCGGGAGGAAACGAGCAGTACTTC.

This clonotype was recorded many times. The chain couples TRBV29-1 to TRBJ1-5; D is perhaps TRBD1 (5 bases). Trimming pared 2 bases from V and 6 bases from J, leaving 11 bases between. The CDR3 is 13 amino acids. Germline V CDR1 and CDR2: SQVTM, ANQGSEA. CDR3 sequence reads: CSVELGEGQPQHF. The CDR3 bases are TGCAGCGTTGAATTGGGGGAGGGTCAGCCCCAGCATTTT.

The chain employs TRBV27 and TRBJ1-1; the match to TRBD1 covers 8 bases. This CDR3 has 15 amino acids. Germline V gene sequence: CDR1 MNHEY, CDR2 SMNVEV (reference sequence). Losses at the gene ends were 3 bases for V and 3 bases for J; bases not matched to a gene: 6. The CDR3 reads CASSFHGQGHTEAFF. The CDR3 coding sequence is TGTGCCAGCAGTTTCCACGGACAGGGCCACACTGAAGCTTTCTTT.

Details on this clonotype: Mismatch with germline at one junction end may stem from a read error. The rearrangement joins TRBV27 to TRBJ2-7; 7 positions match TRBD2. The CDR3 covers 15 residues. The germline V gene has CDR1 MNHEY and CDR2 SMNVEV (reference sequence). CDR3 sequence (DNA): TGTGCCAGCAGTTTAGTAGGCGGGAGATCCTCCGAGCAGTACTTC. This codes for CASSLVGGRSSEQYF.

This clonotype was counted at least ten times. The V gene is TRBV20-1, the J gene TRBJ2-5, with D hard to call. V lost 0 bases to trimming and J lost 2 bases, with 10 bases between them. The CDR3 is 14 amino acids. Germline V gene lookup returns CDR1 DFQATT and CDR2 SNEGSKA (reference sequence). DNA for the CDR3: TGCAGTGCTAGAGATATCGGCCAACAAGAGACCCAGTACTTC. Residues: CSARDIGQQETQYF.

This clonotype came up many times. The chain carries TRBV7-9 and TRBJ1-2, with D uncertain. CDR3 length: 15 residues. Trimming removed 1 base from V and 3 bases from J, with 12 bases in between. Germline CDR1 SEHNR, CDR2 FQNEAQ (reference sequence). The CDR3 is CASSLEALGHYGYTF. The CDR3 bases are TGTGCCAGCAGCTTAGAGGCGCTCGGGCACTATGGCTACACCTTC.

Many counts were recorded for this clonotype. The chain carries TRBV6-1 and TRBJ2-7; 7 bases map to TRBD2. The length of the CDR3 is 13 residues. Germline assignment: CDR1 MNHNS and CDR2 SASEGT. V trimming: 5 bases; J trimming: 5 bases; junction bases outside the gene matches: 6. CDR3 sequence reads: CASSPAGTNEQYF. Written as DNA, the CDR3 is TGTGCCAGCAGTCCAGCGGGAACAAACGAGCAGTACTTC.

In this sample, this clonotype turned up a few times. The germline gene is not matched at one end of the junction; a read error may be the cause. The gene calls are TRBV10-3 and TRBJ2-7; D unclear. Per germline, CDR1 ENHRY and CDR2 SYGVKD. CDR3 length: 13 amino acids. The CDR3 region is CASSRSKPYGQYF. The CDR3 DNA sequence: TGTGCCAGCAGCCGCTCAAAACCCTACGGGCAGTACTTC.

This clonotype was counted at least ten times. The chain is built from TRBV19 and TRBJ2-6; TRBD1 matches 9 bases. From germline, CDR1 is LNHDA and CDR2 SQIVND (reference sequence). The CDR3 length is 17 residues. Trimming took 7 bases from V and 0 from J; bases not matched to a gene: 7. Written as DNA, the CDR3 is TGTGCCAGTACCACCGGGACAGGGAACTCTGGGGCCAACGTCCTGACTTTC. Protein product: CASTTGTGNSGANVLTF.

At least ten counts were recorded for this clonotype. The chain is built from TRBV15 and TRBJ1-1; D is uncertain. The germline V and J ends were trimmed by 6 bases and 0 bases, with 17 bases remaining between them. The CDR3 sequence is 16 residues long. Germline V gene data show CDR1 as LNHNV and CDR2 as YYDKDF (reference sequence). For the CDR3, the DNA is TGTGCCACCAGTCTAACATACCGGGGATTGAACACTGAAGCTTTCTTT. Amino acids: CATSLTYRGLNTEAFF.

This clonotype was seen only a few times. The DNA of the CDR3 is TGTGCCAGCAGTACAGGGGGAAATGGCGAGCAGTACTTC. It yields the protein CASSTGGNGEQYF. This chain connects TRBV6-1 to TRBJ2-7; TRBD1 matches at 8 bases. V lost 5 bases and J lost 6; bases outside the gene matches: 6. From germline, CDR1 is MNHNS and CDR2 SASEGT. The CDR3 runs 13 residues.